These 22 T cell receptor beta chains share one sample of origin, sequenced in a study of CD8 T cells in Susac syndrome. RNA amounts of 0.5 to 1 ug underwent reverse transcription with random hexamers. From the immunoSEQ multiplex PCR reads, TCRdb called clonotypes with MiXCR, one entry per CDR3 protein. The sample yields about 76,000 distinct CDR3 sequences, around 93% seen once. The sequencing sample was made of CD8+ T cells from PBMCs. The receptors come from a human donor with Susac syndrome.

This rearrangement joins TRBV24-1 to TRBJ1-1, with 7 nucleotides matching TRBD1. The J segment lost 2 bases and the V segment lost 4 bases, leaving 15 bases of the junction unmatched. The CDR3 extends over 18 amino acids. The germline V gene encodes CDR1 KGHDR and CDR2 SFDVKD. The chain's CDR3 is CATSDRGVDSSSNTEAFF. The CDR3 DNA reads TGTGCCACCAGTGACAGGGGGGTTGACAGCTCCTCAAACACTGAAGCTTTCTTT.

V gene TRBV29-1 combines with J gene TRBJ2-5; 15 positions agree with TRBD2. The J segment lost 5 bases and the V segment lost 6 bases, leaving 10 bases of the junction unmatched. This CDR3 is 16 amino acids long. Germline loops: CDR1 SQVTM, CDR2 ANQGSEA. CDR3 residues: CSVSPGLAGGFETQYF. As DNA, the CDR3 is TGCAGCGTATCACCGGGACTAGCGGGAGGTTTCGAGACCCAGTACTTC.

J is TRBJ1-5 and V is TRBV6-2 or TRBV6-3, with 7 positions matching TRBD1. The junction had 10 bases not matched to a gene; V was cut back by 7 bases and J by 4 bases. This CDR3 has 15 amino acids. Germline CDR1 is MNHEY and CDR2 is SVGEGT. For the CDR3, the DNA is TGTGCCAGCAACGAACAGGGGATTGAGAATCAGCCCCAGCATTTT. Its translation is CASNEQGIENQPQHF.

The rearrangement joins TRBV30 to TRBJ1-3, with 8 bases matching TRBD1. The CDR3 sequence is 11 residues long. Germline assignment: CDR1 GTSNPN and CDR2 SVGIG (reference sequence). J was trimmed by 5 bases and V by 8 bases; bases with no gene match: 2. In nucleotides, the CDR3 is TGTGCCCAGGGGGCTAGAAACACCATATATTTT. Encoded protein: CAQGARNTIYF.

The chain employs TRBV19 and TRBJ2-2; D assignment may be TRBD1 or TRBD2 (6 bases each). Germline V CDR1 and CDR2: LNHDA, SQIVND (reference sequence). Between the trimmed V and J ends, which lost 8 bases and 7 bases, there was a span of 29 bases. The CDR3 is 18 amino acids. This CDR3 is CASLSVGGDPNANGELFF. CDR3 in DNA: TGTGCCAGTCTCTCAGTCGGGGGCGACCCGAACGCAAACGGGGAGCTGTTTTTT.

V usage is TRBV20-1 and J usage is TRBJ2-7; D is perhaps TRBD2 (5 bases). There are 13 residues in the CDR3. Germline V lookup: CDR1 DFQATT, CDR2 SNEGSKA (reference sequence). V gave up 4 bases and J gave up 3 bases, with 13 bases separating them. CDR3 nucleotide sequence: TGCAGTGCTACTTTAGTGGAGGTCTACGAGCAGTACTTC. This encodes CSATLVEVYEQYF.

CDR3 nucleotides: TGTGCCAGCAGTTACGAGGGCACCGGGGAGCTGTTTTTT. Protein: CASSYEGTGELFF. The gene calls are TRBV6-5 and TRBJ2-2, with a tentative D call TRBD2 (5 bases). The CDR3 has 13 amino acids. CDR1 MNHEY and CDR2 SVGAGI come from the germline V gene. With 2 bases removed from V and 4 bases from J, the gap between germline ends came to 5 bases.

The chain combines TRBV29-1 with TRBJ2-7; D might be TRBD1 or TRBD2, each matching 6 bases. The V and J ends lost 1 base and 5 bases respectively, with 18 bases between them. This CDR3 contains 15 residues. The germline V gene has CDR1 SQVTM and CDR2 ANQGSEA. The chain's CDR3 is CSVEGMGVGGNEQYF. CDR3 DNA: TGCAGCGTTGAAGGGATGGGCGTGGGGGGCAACGAGCAGTACTTC.

The V gene is TRBV4-2, the J gene TRBJ1-2; TRBD1 is a possible D gene (6 bases). The CDR3 contains 16 residues. Trimming took off 3 bases at V and 0 bases at J, with 14 bases between the two ends. Germline CDR1 and CDR2: LGHNA and YNFKEQ. The DNA of the CDR3 is TGTGCCAGCAGCCACGCCCTGGACAGCTCTAACTATGGCTACACCTTC. Its translation is CASSHALDSSNYGYTF.

The V and J genes are TRBV7-9 and TRBJ2-7; D is unresolved. This CDR3 comprises 13 residues. Per the germline V gene, CDR1 is SEHNR and CDR2 is FQNEAQ (reference sequence). V dropped 7 bases and J dropped 1 base, with 11 bases sitting between them. CDR3 nucleotide sequence: TGTGCCAGCACTTCTGTCGGGTCCTACGAGCAGTACTTC. Residues: CASTSVGSYEQYF. The full variable domain, rest sourced from reference TRBV7-9 and TRBJ2-7, is DTGVSQNPRHKITKRGQNVTFRCDPISEHNRLYWYRQTLGQGPEFLTYFQNEAQLEKSRLLSDRFSAERPKGSFSTLEIQRTEQGDSAMYLCASTSVGSYEQYFGPGTRLTVT.

This sequence joins TRBV2 and TRBJ1-5, with unresolved D. CDR3 length equals 13 residues. Germline V lookup: CDR1 SNHLY, CDR2 FYNNEI. V was clipped by 6 bases and J by 0 bases, with 6 bases between them. The CDR3 here is CASRQVSNQPQHF. For the CDR3, the DNA is TGTGCCAGCAGGCAGGTTAGCAATCAGCCCCAGCATTTT.

The chain joins TRBV28 to TRBJ1-2; TRBD1 is a possible D gene (5 bases). This CDR3 is 13 amino acids long. Per germline, CDR1 MDHEN and CDR2 SYDVKM. As DNA, the CDR3 is TGTGTTGCAGGGCAGATTCCTAACTATGGCTACACCTTC. It encodes CVAGQIPNYGYTF.

The chain uses TRBV6-2 or TRBV6-3 and TRBJ2-1; D not certain. The CDR3 has 12 residues. V lost 2 bases and J 7 bases, leaving 6 bases between the germline ends. Per the germline V gene, CDR1 is MNHEY and CDR2 is SVGEGT. The CDR3 DNA follows: TGTGCCAGCAGTTACGTTTGGAATGAGCAGTTCTTC. Protein sequence: CASSYVWNEQFF.

J is TRBJ2-7 and V is TRBV13; D may be TRBD1 (5 bases). Trimming pared 0 bases from V and 3 bases from J, leaving 9 bases between. Germline V gene data show CDR1 as PRHDT and CDR2 as FYEKMQ (reference sequence). This CDR3 is built from 14 residues. This chain's CDR3 is CASSLGPGNYEQYF. For the CDR3, the DNA is TGTGCCAGCAGCTTAGGTCCAGGGAACTACGAGCAGTACTTC.

The J gene is TRBJ1-5, the V gene TRBV4-1; 8 nucleotides agree with TRBD1. The CDR3 is made up of 15 amino acids. Germline V gene data show CDR1 as MGHRA and CDR2 as YSYEKL. V gave up 0 bases and J gave up 7 bases; unmatched junction bases: 5. The CDR3 DNA sequence: TGCGCCAGCAGCCAAGAAGGACAGGGTGTACAGCCCCAGCATTTT. This translates into CASSQEGQGVQPQHF.

This chain links TRBV6-5 with TRBJ1-1; D may be TRBD1 (6 bases). CDR1 is MNHEY and CDR2 is SVGAGI in the germline V gene. The germline V and J ends were trimmed by 3 bases and 0 bases, with 17 bases remaining between them. This CDR3 is built from 17 residues. This CDR3 reads CASSYAATGRMNTEAFF. For the CDR3, the DNA is TGTGCCAGCAGTTATGCCGCCACAGGGAGAATGAACACTGAAGCTTTCTTT.

This clonotype was detected once. CDR3 DNA sequence: TGCAGTGCTAGGGACAGGGGGTTAGAGACCCAGTACTTC. Residues: CSARDRGLETQYF. This chain connects TRBV20-1 to TRBJ2-5, with 10 bases aligning to TRBD1. V shed 3 bases, J shed 4 bases, and the junction held 2 bases outside the gene matches. The CDR3 is 13 residues long. CDR1 is DFQATT and CDR2 is SNEGSKA in the germline V gene (reference sequence).

This clonotype has only one observation. The chain employs TRBV7-2 and TRBJ1-2; a weak D match, TRBD1 (6 bases). CDR1 SGHTA and CDR2 FQGNSA come from the germline V gene. This CDR3 has 14 residues. V gave up 5 bases and J gave up 5 bases, with 15 bases separating them. The CDR3 DNA is TGTGCCAGCAGCGACATAGGAGGGGGGTATGGCTACACCTTC. It codes for CASSDIGGGYGYTF.

This chain links TRBV29-1 with TRBJ2-7; D call uncertain. CDR1 and CDR2 from the germline V gene are SQVTM and ANQGSEA. The CDR3 loop spans 13 amino acids. V lost 5 bases and J lost 0, with 11 bases in between. CDR3 coding DNA: TGCAGCGTTAGGGTTTCAGCCTCCTACGAGCAGTACTTC. Protein product: CSVRVSASYEQYF.

The chain couples TRBV27 to TRBJ2-5; no clear D. The CDR3 runs 12 residues. Germline V gene data show CDR1 as MNHEY and CDR2 as SMNVEV (reference sequence). Trimming pared 5 bases from V and 3 bases from J, leaving 7 bases between. CDR3 sequence (DNA): TGTGCCAGCAGTGGTCCGGAAGAGACCCAGTACTTC. Translated: CASSGPEETQYF.

As DNA, the CDR3 is TGCGCCAGCAGCCAAGAAGTGGTTTTGGTCAATGAGCAGTTCTTC. It codes for CASSQEVVLVNEQFF. V usage is TRBV4-1 and J usage is TRBJ2-1; no clear D gene. Trimming shortened V by 0 bases and J by 6 bases, and 12 bases separated the two germline ends. Germline V lookup: CDR1 MGHRA, CDR2 YSYEKL. CDR3 size: 15 residues.

The chain uses TRBV6-5 and TRBJ2-1, with D tentatively TRBD2 (5 bases). The CDR3 runs to 14 residues. The germline CDR1 and CDR2 sequences are MNHEY and SVGAGI. V lost 5 bases, J lost 4 bases, and 12 bases lay in between. This CDR3 reads CASSVSRDYNEQFF. CDR3 coding DNA: TGTGCCAGCAGTGTGAGCCGGGATTACAATGAGCAGTTCTTC.